This T cell receptor beta chain was identified during a study of T cell repertoires in cytomegalovirus infection. Via MiXCR, TCRdb re-called the reads, giving one row per CDR3 protein. The sample lists about 100,000 distinct CDR3 sequences, about 40% occurring once. This clonotype has just a few counts. No antigen is known for it. The germline CDR1 and CDR2 sequences are SQVTM and ANQGSEA. The CDR3 extends over 16 amino acids. Trimming removed 4 bases from V and 1 base from J, with 19 bases in between. V usage is TRBV29-1 and J usage is TRBJ1-1; possible D gene TRBD1, 6 bases. The TCR sequence derives from a human donor in good health (CMV status not recorded). Some clones in this sample may be carry-over from other donors' samples. The sample in question was CD8+ T cells from cultured PBMCs, obtained from culture after CMV antigen stimulation. CDR3 bases: TGCAGCGTTGGCCCCATTTCGACAGGATGGAACACTGAAGCTTTCTTT. Translation gives CSVGPISTGWNTEAFF.